The clone carrying this T cell receptor beta chain was detected a few times. Its cognate antigen is unknown. Germline CDR1 LGHNA, CDR2 YNFKEQ. This CDR3 comprises 12 residues. Germline trimming cut 4 bases from V and 13 bases from J; bases unmatched to any gene: 5. This specimen belongs to a study of cytomegalovirus exposure and HLA in healthy donors. The study ran its PCR with 60 Vbeta and 13 Jbeta primers. Some clones are missing from TCRdb's copy, which holds only in-frame ones; the method was immunoSEQ multiplex PCR. This sample carries 100,000 to 150,000 clones, roughly 78% of them seen once, and the ten largest clones take around 4%. Study results and limitations: Productive status was seen about 87% or about 30% of the time for most TCR beta V segments in an earlier analysis.

The receptor's source is a man aged 30-40 years in good health and CMV-seronegative. The rearrangement uses TRBV4-2 and TRBJ2-2; TRBD1 matches 8 bases. The sequenced sample consisted of PBMCs. The CDR3 DNA follows: TGTGCCAGCAGCCCAGGGGGCGTGTGGCTGTTTTTT. This translates into CASSPGGVWLFF.